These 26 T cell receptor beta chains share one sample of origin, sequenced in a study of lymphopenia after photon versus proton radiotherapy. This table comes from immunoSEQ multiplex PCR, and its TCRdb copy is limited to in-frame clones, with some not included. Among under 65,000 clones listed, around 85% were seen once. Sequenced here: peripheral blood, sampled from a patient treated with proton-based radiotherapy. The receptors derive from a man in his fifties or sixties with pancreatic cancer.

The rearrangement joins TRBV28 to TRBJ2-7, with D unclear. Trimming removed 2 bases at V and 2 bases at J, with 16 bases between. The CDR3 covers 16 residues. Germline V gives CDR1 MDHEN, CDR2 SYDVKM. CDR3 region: CASSLDDPRRTYEQYF. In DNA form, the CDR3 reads TGTGCCAGCAGTTTAGATGACCCCCGGAGAACCTACGAGCAGTACTTC.

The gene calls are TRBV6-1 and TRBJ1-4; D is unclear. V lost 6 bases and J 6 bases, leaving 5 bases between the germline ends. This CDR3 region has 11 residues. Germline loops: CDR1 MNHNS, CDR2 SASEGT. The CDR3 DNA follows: TGTGCCAGCAGGTTGCATGAAAAACTGTTTTTT. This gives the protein CASRLHEKLFF.

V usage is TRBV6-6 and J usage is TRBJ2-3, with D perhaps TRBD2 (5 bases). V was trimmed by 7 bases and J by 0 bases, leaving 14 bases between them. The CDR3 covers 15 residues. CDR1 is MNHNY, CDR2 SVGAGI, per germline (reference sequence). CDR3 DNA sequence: TGTGCCAGCATACCTAGCCATACTAGCACAGATACGCAGTATTTT. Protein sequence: CASIPSHTSTDTQYF.

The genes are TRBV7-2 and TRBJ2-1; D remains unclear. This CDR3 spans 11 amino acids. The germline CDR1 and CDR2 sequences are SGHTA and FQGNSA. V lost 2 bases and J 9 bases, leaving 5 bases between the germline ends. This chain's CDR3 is CASSLYSEQFF. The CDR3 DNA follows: TGTGCCAGCAGCTTATATTCTGAGCAGTTCTTC.

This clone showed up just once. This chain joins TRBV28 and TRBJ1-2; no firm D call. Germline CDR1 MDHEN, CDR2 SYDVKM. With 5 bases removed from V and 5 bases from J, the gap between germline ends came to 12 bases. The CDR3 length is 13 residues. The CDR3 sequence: CASSRTEPYGYTF. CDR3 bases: TGTGCCAGCAGTAGGACCGAGCCATATGGCTACACCTTC.

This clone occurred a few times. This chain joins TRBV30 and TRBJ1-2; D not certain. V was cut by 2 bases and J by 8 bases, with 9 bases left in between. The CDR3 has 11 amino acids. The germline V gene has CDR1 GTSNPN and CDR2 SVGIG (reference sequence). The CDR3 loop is CAWSNNLGYTF. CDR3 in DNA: TGTGCCTGGAGTAACAATCTGGGCTACACCTTC. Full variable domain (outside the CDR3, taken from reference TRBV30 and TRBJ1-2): SQTIHQWPATLVQPVGSPLSLECTVEGTSNPNLYWYRQAAGRGLQLLFYSVGIGQISSEVPQNLSASRPQDRQFILSSKKLLLSDSGFYLCAWSNNLGYTFGSGTRLTVV.

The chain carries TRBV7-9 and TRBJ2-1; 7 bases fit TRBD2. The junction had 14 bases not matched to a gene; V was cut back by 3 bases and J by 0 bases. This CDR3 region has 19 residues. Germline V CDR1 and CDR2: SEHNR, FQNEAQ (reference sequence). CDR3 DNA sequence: TGTGCCAGCAGCTTCCAGGCGGGGGTTAGCGGAAGCTCCTACAATGAGCAGTTCTTC. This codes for CASSFQAGVSGSSYNEQFF.

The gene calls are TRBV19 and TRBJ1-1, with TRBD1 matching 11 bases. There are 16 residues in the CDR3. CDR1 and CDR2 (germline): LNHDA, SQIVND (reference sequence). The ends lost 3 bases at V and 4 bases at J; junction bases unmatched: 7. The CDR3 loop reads CASSILRTGGLTEAFF. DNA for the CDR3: TGTGCCAGTAGTATTCTTCGGACAGGGGGCCTCACTGAAGCTTTCTTT.

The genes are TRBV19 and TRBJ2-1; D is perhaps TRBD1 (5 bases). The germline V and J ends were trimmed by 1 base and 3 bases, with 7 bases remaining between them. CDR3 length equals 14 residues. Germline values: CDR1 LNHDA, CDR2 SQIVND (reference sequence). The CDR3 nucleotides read TGTGCCAGTAGTATAGGGGGCAACTACAATGAGCAGTTCTTC. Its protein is CASSIGGNYNEQFF.

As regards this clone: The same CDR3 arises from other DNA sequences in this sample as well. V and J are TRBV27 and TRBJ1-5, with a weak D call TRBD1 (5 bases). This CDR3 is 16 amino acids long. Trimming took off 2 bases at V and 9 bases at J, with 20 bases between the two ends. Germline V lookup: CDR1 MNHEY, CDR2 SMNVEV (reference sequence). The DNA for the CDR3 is TGTGCCAGCAGTTTACGTGCGGGGCCAGAGACGAGGCCCCAGCATTTT. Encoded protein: CASSLRAGPETRPQHF.

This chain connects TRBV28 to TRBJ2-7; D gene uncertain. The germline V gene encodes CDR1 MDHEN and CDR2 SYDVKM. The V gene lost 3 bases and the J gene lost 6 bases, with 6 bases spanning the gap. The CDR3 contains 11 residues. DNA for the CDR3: TGTGCCAGCAGTTTTAAGCGCGAGCAGTACTTC. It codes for CASSFKREQYF.

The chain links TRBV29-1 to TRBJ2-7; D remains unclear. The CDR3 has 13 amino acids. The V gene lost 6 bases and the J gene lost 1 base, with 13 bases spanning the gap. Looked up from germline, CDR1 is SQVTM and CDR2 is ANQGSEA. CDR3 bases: TGCAGCGTGAACGCCGGAGTATCCTACGAGCAGTACTTC. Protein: CSVNAGVSYEQYF.

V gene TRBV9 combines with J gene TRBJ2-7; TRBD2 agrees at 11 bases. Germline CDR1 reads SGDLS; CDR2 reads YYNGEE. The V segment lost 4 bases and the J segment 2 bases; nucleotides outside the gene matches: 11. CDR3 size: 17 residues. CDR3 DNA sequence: TGTGCCAGCAGCAGAACTAGCGGGAGAGGGGCCCCCTACGAGCAGTACTTC. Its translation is CASSRTSGRGAPYEQYF.

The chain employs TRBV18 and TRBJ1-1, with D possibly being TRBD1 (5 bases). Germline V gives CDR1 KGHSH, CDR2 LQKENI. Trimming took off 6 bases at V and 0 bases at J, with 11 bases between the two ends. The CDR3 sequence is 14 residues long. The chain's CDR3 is CASSVGPMNTEAFF. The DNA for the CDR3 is TGTGCCAGCTCGGTGGGACCGATGAACACTGAAGCTTTCTTT. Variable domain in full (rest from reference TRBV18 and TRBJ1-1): NAGVMQNPRHLVRRRGQEARLRCSPMKGHSHVYWYRQLPEEGLKFMVYLQKENIIDESGMPKERFSAEFPKEGPSILRIQQVVRGDSAAYFCASSVGPMNTEAFFGQGTRLTVV.

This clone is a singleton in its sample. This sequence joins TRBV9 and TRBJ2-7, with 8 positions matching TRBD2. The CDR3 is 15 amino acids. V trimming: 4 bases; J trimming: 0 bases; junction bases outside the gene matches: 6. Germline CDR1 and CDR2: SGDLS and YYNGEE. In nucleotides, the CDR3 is TGTGCCAGCAGCCGTAGCGGGGTAAGCTCCTACGAGCAGTACTTC. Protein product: CASSRSGVSSYEQYF.

CDR3 nucleotide sequence: TGTGCCAGCACCCCCGGACAGGGGTACATTCAGTACTTC. Translated, it gives CASTPGQGYIQYF. The V call is TRBV28, the J call TRBJ2-4; 9 nucleotides line up with TRBD1. The CDR3 spans 13 residues. J gave up 8 bases and V 7 bases, and 6 bases lay outside the gene matches. The germline V gene encodes CDR1 MDHEN and CDR2 SYDVKM. Using reference TRBV28 and TRBJ2-4 for the parts outside the CDR3, the full variable domain is DVKVTQSSRYLVKRTGEKVFLECVQDMDHENMFWYRQDPGLGLRLIYFSYDVKMKEKGDIPEGYSVSREKKERFSLILESASTNQTSMYLCASTPGQGYIQYFGAGTRLSVL.

The CDR3: CASSYRGAGAKRYGYTF. CDR3 bases: TGTGCCAGCAGTTATAGAGGGGCGGGGGCTAAGCGGTATGGCTACACCTTC. The chain joins TRBV28 to TRBJ1-2, with D possibly TRBD1 on 6 matching bases. Germline V gives CDR1 MDHEN, CDR2 SYDVKM. V was trimmed by 4 bases and J by 5 bases, leaving 23 bases between them. This CDR3 spans 17 amino acids.

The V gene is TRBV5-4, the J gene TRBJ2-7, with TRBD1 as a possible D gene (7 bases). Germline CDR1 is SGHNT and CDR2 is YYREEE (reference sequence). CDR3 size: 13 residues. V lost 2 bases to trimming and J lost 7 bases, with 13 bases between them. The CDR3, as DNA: TGTGCCAGCAGCTTAGGAGGGGGCTATGAGCAGTACTTC. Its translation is CASSLGGGYEQYF.

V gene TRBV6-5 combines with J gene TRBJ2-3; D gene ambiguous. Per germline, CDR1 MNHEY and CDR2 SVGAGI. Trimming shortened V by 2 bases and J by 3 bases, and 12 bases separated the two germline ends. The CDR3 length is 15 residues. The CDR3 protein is CASSYEPIKTDTQYF. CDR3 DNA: TGTGCCAGCAGTTACGAACCGATAAAGACAGATACGCAGTATTTT.

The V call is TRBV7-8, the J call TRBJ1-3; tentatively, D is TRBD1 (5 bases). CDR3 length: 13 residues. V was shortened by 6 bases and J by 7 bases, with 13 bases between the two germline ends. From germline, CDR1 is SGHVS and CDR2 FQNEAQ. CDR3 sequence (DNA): TGTGCCAGCAGGAACTCCGGGGGGAACACCATATATTTT. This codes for CASRNSGGNTIYF.

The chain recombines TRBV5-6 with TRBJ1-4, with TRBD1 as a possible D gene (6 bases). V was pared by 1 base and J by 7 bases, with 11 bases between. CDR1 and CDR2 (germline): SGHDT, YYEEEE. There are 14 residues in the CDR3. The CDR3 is CASSLRGPVEKLFF. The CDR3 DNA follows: TGTGCCAGCAGCTTGCGGGGGCCGGTTGAAAAACTGTTTTTT.

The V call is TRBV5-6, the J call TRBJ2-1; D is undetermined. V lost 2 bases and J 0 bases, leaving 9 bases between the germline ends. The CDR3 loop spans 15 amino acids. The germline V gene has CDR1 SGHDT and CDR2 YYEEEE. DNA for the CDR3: TGTGCCAGCAGCTTTACTACGAGCTCCTACAATGAGCAGTTCTTC. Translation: CASSFTTSSYNEQFF.

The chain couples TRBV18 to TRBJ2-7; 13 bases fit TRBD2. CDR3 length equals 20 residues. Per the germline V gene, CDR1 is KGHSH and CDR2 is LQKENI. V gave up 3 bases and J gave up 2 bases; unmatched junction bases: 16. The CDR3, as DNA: TGTGCCAGCTCACCCGGGCTTCAGGGTGGACTAGCGGGAGTCCCCTACGAGCAGTACTTC. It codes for CASSPGLQGGLAGVPYEQYF. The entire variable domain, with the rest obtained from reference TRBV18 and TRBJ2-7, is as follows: NAGVMQNPRHLVRRRGQEARLRCSPMKGHSHVYWYRQLPEEGLKFMVYLQKENIIDESGMPKERFSAEFPKEGPSILRIQQVVRGDSAAYFCASSPGLQGGLAGVPYEQYFGPGTRLTVT.

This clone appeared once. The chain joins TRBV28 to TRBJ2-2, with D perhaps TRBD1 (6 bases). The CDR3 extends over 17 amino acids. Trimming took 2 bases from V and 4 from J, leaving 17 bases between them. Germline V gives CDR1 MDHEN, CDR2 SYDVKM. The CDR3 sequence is CASSLIWGQARTGELFF. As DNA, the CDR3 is TGTGCCAGCAGTTTAATTTGGGGGCAGGCCCGCACCGGGGAGCTGTTTTTT. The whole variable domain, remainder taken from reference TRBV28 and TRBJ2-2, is DVKVTQSSRYLVKRTGEKVFLECVQDMDHENMFWYRQDPGLGLRLIYFSYDVKMKEKGDIPEGYSVSREKKERFSLILESASTNQTSMYLCASSLIWGQARTGELFFGEGSRLTVL.

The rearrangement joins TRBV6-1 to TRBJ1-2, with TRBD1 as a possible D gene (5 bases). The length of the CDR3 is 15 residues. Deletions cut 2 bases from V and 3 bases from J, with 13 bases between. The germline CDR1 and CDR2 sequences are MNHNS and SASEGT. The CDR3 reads CASSEIWVRDYGYTF. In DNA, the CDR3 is TGTGCCAGCAGTGAAATTTGGGTCAGGGACTATGGCTACACCTTC.

The CDR3 loop reads CASSPPTDTQYF. The CDR3 DNA reads as TGTGCCAGCTCACCACCGACGGATACGCAGTATTTT. The rearrangement links TRBV18 to TRBJ2-3; no definite D call. Germline V gene data show CDR1 as KGHSH and CDR2 as LQKENI. Deletions cut 0 bases from V and 6 bases from J, with 4 bases between. The CDR3 is 12 amino acids.